Below, 5 T cell receptor beta chains from the same sample are listed, as sequenced in a study of cytomegalovirus exposure and HLA in healthy donors. It was with 60 Vbeta and 13 Jbeta primers that the PCR ran. Data came from immunoSEQ multiplex PCR; TCRdb stores just in-frame clones and leaves some out. The sample records 100,000 to 150,000 clones, about 74% being singletons. The sample taken for sequencing was PBMCs. The receptor source for this set is a woman between 55 and 75 years old in good health and CMV-seronegative.

V is TRBV6-1 and J is TRBJ2-2; 10 bases line up with TRBD2. CDR3 length: 15 amino acids. The trim removed 8 bases at V and 1 base at J, leaving 4 bases unmatched. CDR1 is MNHNS and CDR2 is SASEGT in the germline V gene. CDR3 coding DNA: TGTGCCAGCTTTAGGACTAGCGGGAACACCGGGGAGCTGTTTTTT. Its translation: CASFRTSGNTGELFF.

The chain carries TRBV5-1 and TRBJ1-2; TRBD1 matches at 7 bases. V dropped 0 bases and J dropped 0; count of bases not matched to a gene: 5. Germline values: CDR1 SGHRS, CDR2 YFSETQ. There are 16 residues in the CDR3. The CDR3 sequence is CASSLEGGRSNYGYTF. DNA of the CDR3: TGCGCCAGCAGCTTGGAAGGGGGCCGTTCTAACTATGGCTACACCTTC.

The chain uses TRBV4-1 and TRBJ2-2; the match to TRBD2 covers 7 bases. Germline V gene data show CDR1 as MGHRA and CDR2 as YSYEKL. The CDR3 is made up of 15 amino acids. J gave up 3 bases and V 2 bases, and 3 bases lay outside the gene matches. The CDR3 DNA follows: TGCGCCAGCAGCCAACGGCTAGCGGACACCGGGGAGCTGTTTTTT. As protein: CASSQRLADTGELFF.

CDR3 in DNA: TGTGCCAGCAGTGGAGGACAGGCCCTCGGAGAGACCCAGTACTTC. Residues: CASSGGQALGETQYF. The chain is built from TRBV2 and TRBJ2-5; 7 bases fit TRBD1. The CDR3 consists of 15 residues. Trimming removed 4 bases from V and 4 bases from J; junction bases left unmatched: 9. Germline CDR1 and CDR2: SNHLY and FYNNEI.

This chain joins TRBV6-1 and TRBJ1-2; 8 bases map to TRBD1. Trimming at V came to 6 bases and at J to 3 bases, leaving 9 bases not matched to a gene. The CDR3 extends over 15 amino acids. CDR1 and CDR2 from the germline V gene are MNHNS and SASEGT. The CDR3 sequence is CASSWGLDRDYGYTF. The CDR3 bases are TGTGCCAGCAGCTGGGGTTTGGACAGGGACTATGGCTACACCTTC.